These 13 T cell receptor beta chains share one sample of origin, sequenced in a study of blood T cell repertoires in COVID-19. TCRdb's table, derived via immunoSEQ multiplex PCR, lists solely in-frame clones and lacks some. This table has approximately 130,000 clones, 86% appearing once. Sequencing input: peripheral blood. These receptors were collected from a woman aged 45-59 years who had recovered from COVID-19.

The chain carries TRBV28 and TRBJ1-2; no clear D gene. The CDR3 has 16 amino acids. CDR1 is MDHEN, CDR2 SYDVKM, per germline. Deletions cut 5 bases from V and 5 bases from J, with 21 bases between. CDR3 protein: CASSPSSGRRRYGYTF. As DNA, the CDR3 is TGTGCCAGCAGTCCGTCCTCAGGTCGTCGCCGATATGGCTACACCTTC.

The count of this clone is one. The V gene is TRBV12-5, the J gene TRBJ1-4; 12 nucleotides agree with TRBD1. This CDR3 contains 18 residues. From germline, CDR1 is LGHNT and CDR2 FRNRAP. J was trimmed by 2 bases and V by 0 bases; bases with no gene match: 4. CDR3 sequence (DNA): TGTGCTAGTGGTTTGGTGTTGGGACAGGGGGCCACTAATGAAAAACTGTTTTTT. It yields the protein CASGLVLGQGATNEKLFF.

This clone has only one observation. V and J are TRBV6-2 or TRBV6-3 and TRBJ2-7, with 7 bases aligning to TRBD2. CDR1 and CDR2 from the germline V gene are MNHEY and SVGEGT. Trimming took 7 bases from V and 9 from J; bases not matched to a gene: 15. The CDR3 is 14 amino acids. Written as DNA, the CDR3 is TGTGCCAGCACCCCTAGCGCTAGCGGCCGGTGGCAGTACTTC. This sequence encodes CASTPSASGRWQYF.

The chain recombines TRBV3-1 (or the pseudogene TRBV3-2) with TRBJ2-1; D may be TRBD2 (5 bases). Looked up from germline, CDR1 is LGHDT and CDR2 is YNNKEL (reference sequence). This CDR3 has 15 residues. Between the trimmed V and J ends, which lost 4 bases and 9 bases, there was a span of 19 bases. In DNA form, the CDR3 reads TGTGCCAGCAGCCCTAACTCTATTGCGGGCAGTGAGCAGTTCTTC. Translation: CASSPNSIAGSEQFF.

DNA of the CDR3: TGTGCCACCAGCAGAGATCGGGAATACAATGAGCAGTTCTTC. Amino acid sequence: CATSRDREYNEQFF. V is TRBV15 and J is TRBJ2-1, with TRBD2 as a possible D gene (5 bases). V was clipped by 0 bases and J by 4 bases, with 7 bases between them. The CDR3 runs to 14 residues. CDR1 is LNHNV and CDR2 is YYDKDF in the germline V gene (reference sequence). Combining the CDR3 with reference TRBV15 and TRBJ2-1 gives the whole variable domain DAMVIQNPRYQVTQFGKPVTLSCSQTLNHNVMYWYQQKSSQAPKLLFHYYDKDFNNEADTPDNFQSRRPNTSFCFLDIRSPGLGDTAMYLCATSRDREYNEQFFGPGTRLTVL.

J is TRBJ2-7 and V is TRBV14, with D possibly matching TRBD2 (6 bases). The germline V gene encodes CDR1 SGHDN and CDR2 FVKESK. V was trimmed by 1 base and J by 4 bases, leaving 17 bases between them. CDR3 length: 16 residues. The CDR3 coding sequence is TGTGCCAGCAGCCAAGTAGGCGGAGGGCCTGCATACGAGCAGTACTTC. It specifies CASSQVGGGPAYEQYF.

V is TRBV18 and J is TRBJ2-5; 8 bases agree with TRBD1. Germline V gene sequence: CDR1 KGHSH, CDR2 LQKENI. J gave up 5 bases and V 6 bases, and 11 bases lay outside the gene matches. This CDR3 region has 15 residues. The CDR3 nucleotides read TGTGCCAGCTCGTACTCGGACAGGGCCCAGGAGACCCAGTACTTC. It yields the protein CASSYSDRAQETQYF. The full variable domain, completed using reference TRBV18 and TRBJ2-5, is NAGVMQNPRHLVRRRGQEARLRCSPMKGHSHVYWYRQLPEEGLKFMVYLQKENIIDESGMPKERFSAEFPKEGPSILRIQQVVRGDSAAYFCASSYSDRAQETQYFGPGTRLLVL.

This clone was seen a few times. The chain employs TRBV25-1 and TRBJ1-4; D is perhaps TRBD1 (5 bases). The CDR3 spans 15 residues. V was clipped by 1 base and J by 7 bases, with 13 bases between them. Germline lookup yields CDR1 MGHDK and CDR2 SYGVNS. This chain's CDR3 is CASSELGGVGEKLFF. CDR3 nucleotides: TGTGCCAGCAGTGAATTGGGGGGTGTGGGTGAAAAACTGTTTTTT.

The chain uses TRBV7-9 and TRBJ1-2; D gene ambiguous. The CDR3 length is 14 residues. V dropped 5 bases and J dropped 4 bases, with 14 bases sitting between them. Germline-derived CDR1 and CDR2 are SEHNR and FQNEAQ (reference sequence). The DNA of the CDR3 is TGTGCCAGCAGCCCCGCGGGGATCTCCTATGGCTACACCTTC. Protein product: CASSPAGISYGYTF.

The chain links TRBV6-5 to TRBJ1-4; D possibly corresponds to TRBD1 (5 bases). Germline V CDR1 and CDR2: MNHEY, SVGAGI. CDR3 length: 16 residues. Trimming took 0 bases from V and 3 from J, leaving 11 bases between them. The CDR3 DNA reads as TGTGCCAGCAGTTACTCCCAGGGAGGGTCTAATGAAAAACTGTTTTTT. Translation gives CASSYSQGGSNEKLFF.

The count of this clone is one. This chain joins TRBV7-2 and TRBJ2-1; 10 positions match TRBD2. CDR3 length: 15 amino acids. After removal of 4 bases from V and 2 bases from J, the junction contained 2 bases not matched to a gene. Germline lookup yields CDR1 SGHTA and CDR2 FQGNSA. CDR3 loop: CASSSAGGAYNEQFF. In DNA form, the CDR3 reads TGTGCCAGCAGCTCAGCGGGAGGGGCCTACAATGAGCAGTTCTTC.

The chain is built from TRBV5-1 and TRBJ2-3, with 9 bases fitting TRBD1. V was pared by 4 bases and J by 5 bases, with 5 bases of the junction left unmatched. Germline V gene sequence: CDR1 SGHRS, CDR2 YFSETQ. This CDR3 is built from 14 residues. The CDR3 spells CASSTGTGRDTQYF. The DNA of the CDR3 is TGCGCCAGCAGCACTGGGACAGGGAGAGATACGCAGTATTTT.

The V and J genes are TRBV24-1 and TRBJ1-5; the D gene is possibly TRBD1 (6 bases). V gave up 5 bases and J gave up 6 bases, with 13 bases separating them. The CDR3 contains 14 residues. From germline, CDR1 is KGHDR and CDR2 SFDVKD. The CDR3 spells CATSGGGLAQPQHF. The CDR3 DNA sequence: TGTGCCACCAGTGGGGGGGGGCTGGCTCAGCCCCAGCATTTT.